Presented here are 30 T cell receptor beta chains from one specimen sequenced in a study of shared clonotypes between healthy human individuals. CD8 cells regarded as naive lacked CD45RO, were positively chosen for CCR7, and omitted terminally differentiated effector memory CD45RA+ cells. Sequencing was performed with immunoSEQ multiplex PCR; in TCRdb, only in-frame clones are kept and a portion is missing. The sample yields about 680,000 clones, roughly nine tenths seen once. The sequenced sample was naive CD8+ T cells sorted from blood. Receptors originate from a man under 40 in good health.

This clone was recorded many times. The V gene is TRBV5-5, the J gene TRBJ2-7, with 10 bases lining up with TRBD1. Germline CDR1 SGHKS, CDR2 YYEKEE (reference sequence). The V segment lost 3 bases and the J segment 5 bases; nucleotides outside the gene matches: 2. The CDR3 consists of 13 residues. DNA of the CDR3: TGTGCCAGCAGCTGGGACAGGGGCCACGAGCAGTACTTC. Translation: CASSWDRGHEQYF.

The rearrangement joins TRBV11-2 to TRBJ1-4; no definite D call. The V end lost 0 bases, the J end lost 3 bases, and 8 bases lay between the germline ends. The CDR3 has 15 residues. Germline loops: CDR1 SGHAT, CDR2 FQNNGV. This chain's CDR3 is CASSLEYLPNEKLFF. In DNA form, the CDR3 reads TGTGCCAGCAGCTTAGAATACCTTCCTAATGAAAAACTGTTTTTT.

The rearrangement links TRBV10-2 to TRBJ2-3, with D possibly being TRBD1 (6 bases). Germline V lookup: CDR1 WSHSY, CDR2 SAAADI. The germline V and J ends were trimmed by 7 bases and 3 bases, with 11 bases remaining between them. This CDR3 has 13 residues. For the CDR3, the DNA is TGCGCCAGCATTGGGACAAATACAGATACGCAGTATTTT. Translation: CASIGTNTDTQYF.

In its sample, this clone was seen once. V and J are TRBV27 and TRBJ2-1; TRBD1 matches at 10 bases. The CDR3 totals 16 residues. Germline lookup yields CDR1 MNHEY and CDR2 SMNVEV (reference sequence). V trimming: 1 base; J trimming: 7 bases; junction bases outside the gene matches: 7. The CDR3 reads CASSLWVGQGLNEQFF. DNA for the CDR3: TGTGCCAGCAGTTTATGGGTGGGACAGGGGCTAAATGAGCAGTTCTTC.

The CDR3: CASTRAGNTIYF. In DNA, the CDR3 is TGTGCCAGTACCAGGGCCGGAAACACCATATATTTT. This rearrangement joins TRBV19 to TRBJ1-3, with D perhaps matching TRBD1 (5 bases). From germline, CDR1 is LNHDA and CDR2 SQIVND (reference sequence). With 7 bases removed from V and 4 bases from J, the gap between germline ends came to 8 bases. The CDR3 is 12 residues long.

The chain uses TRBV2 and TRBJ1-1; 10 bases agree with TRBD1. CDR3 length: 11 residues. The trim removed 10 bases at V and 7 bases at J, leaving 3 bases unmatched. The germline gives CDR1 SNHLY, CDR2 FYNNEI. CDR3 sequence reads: CANGQGDEAFF. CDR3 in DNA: TGTGCCAACGGACAGGGGGATGAAGCTTTCTTT. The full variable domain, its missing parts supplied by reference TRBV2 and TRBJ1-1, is EPEVTQTPSHQVTQMGQEVILRCVPISNHLYFYWYRQILGQKVEFLVSFYNNEISEKSEIFDDQFSVERPDGSNFTLKIRSTKLEDSAMYFCANGQGDEAFFGQGTRLTVV.

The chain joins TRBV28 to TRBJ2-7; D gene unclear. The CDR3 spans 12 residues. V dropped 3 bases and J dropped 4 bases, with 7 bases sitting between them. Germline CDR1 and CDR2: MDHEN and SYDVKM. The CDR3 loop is CASSFGQYEQYF. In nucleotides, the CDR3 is TGTGCCAGCAGTTTCGGTCAGTACGAGCAGTACTTC. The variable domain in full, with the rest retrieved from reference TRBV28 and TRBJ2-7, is DVKVTQSSRYLVKRTGEKVFLECVQDMDHENMFWYRQDPGLGLRLIYFSYDVKMKEKGDIPEGYSVSREKKERFSLILESASTNQTSMYLCASSFGQYEQYFGPGTRLTVT.

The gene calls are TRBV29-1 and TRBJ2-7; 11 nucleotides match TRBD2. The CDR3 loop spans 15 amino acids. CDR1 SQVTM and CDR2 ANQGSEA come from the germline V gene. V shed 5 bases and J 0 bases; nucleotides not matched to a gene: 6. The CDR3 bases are TGCAGCGTTACGGGGACTAGCGGTAGCTCCTACGAGCAGTACTTC. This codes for CSVTGTSGSSYEQYF.

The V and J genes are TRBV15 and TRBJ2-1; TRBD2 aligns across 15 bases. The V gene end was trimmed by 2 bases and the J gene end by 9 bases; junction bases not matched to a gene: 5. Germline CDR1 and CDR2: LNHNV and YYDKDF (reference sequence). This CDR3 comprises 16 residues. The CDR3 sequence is CATSRSRGLAGGEQFF. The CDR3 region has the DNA TGTGCCACCAGCAGAAGTCGGGGACTAGCGGGAGGTGAGCAGTTCTTC.

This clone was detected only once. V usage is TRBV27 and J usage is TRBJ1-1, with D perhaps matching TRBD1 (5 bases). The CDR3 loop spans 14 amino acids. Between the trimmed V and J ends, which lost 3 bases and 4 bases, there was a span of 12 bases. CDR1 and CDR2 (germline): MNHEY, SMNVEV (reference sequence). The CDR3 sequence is CASSFGGVGTEAFF. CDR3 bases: TGTGCCAGCAGTTTTGGGGGGGTGGGCACTGAAGCTTTCTTT.

The CDR3 DNA follows: TGTGCCAGTAGTATAGATCTTAGGGTTTCCTACAATGAGCAGTTCTTC. This sequence encodes CASSIDLRVSYNEQFF. The chain combines TRBV19 with TRBJ2-1; no clear D. Trimming left V 0 bases short and J 1 base short, with 10 bases between. Germline values: CDR1 LNHDA, CDR2 SQIVND (reference sequence). The CDR3 runs 16 residues. The entire variable domain, with the rest obtained from reference TRBV19 and TRBJ2-1, is as follows: DGGITQSPKYLFRKEGQNVTLSCEQNLNHDAMYWYRQDPGQGLRLIYYSQIVNDFQKGDIAEGYSVSREKKESFPLTVTSAQKNPTAFYLCASSIDLRVSYNEQFFGPGTRLTVL.

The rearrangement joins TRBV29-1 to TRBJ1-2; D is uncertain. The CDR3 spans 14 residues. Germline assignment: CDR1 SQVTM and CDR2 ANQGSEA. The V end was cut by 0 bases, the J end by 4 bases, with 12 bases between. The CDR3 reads CSVEEPTEIYGYTF. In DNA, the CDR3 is TGCAGCGTTGAAGAGCCTACAGAAATCTATGGCTACACCTTC.

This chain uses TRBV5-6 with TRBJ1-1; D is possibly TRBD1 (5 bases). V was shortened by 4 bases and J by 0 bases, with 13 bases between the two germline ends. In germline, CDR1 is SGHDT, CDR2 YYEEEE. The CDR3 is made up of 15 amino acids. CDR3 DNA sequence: TGTGCCAGCAGCGAGGAAGGGACCTTGAACACTGAAGCTTTCTTT. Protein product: CASSEEGTLNTEAFF.

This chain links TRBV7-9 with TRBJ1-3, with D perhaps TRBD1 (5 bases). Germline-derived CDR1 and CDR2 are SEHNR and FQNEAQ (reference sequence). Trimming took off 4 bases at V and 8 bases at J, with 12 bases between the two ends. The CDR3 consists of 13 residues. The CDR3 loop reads CASSWTLEDTIYF. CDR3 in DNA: TGTGCCAGCAGCTGGACACTCGAGGACACCATATATTTT.

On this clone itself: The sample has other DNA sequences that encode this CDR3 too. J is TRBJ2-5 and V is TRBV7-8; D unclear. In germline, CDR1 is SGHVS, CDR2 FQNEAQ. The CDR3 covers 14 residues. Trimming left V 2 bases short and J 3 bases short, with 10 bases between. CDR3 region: CASSLSAGEETQYF. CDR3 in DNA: TGTGCCAGCAGCTTATCGGCAGGAGAAGAGACCCAGTACTTC.

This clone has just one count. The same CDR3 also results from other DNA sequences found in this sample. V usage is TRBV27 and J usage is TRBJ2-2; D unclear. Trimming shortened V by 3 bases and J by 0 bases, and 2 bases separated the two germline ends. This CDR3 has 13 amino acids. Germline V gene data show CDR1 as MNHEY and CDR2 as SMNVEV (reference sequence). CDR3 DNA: TGTGCCAGCAGTTTTTCGAACACCGGGGAGCTGTTTTTT. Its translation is CASSFSNTGELFF.

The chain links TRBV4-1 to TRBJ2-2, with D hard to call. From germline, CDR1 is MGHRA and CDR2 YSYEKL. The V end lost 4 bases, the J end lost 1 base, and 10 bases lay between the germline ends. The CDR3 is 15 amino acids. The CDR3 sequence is CASSRTLVNTGELFF. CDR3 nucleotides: TGCGCCAGCAGCCGTACTCTGGTGAACACCGGGGAGCTGTTTTTT.

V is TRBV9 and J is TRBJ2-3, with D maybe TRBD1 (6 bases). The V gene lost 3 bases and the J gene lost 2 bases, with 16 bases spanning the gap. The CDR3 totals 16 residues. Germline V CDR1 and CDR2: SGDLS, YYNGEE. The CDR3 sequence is CASSGARGGNTDTQYF. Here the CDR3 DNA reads TGTGCCAGCAGCGGCGCCAGAGGGGGAAACACAGATACGCAGTATTTT.

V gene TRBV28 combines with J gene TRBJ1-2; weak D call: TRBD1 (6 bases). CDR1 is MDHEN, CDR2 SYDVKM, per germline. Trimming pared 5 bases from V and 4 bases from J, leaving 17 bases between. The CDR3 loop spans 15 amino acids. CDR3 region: CASSNVRGGSYGYTF. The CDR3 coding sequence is TGTGCCAGCAGTAACGTAAGGGGGGGTAGCTATGGCTACACCTTC.

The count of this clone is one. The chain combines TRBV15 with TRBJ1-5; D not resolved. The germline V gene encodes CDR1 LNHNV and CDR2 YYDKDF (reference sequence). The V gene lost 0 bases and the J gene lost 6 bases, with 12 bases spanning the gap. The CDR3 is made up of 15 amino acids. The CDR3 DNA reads TGTGCCACCAGCAGAGACCGGGCGGGTAGTCAGCCCCAGCATTTT. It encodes CATSRDRAGSQPQHF.

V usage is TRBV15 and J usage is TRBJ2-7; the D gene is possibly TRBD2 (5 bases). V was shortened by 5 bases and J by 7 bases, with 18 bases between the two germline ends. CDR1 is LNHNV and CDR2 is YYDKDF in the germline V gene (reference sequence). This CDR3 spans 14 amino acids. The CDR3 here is CATSRRAAGDEQYF. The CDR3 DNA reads TGTGCCACCAGCCGACGCGCCGCGGGTGATGAGCAGTACTTC.

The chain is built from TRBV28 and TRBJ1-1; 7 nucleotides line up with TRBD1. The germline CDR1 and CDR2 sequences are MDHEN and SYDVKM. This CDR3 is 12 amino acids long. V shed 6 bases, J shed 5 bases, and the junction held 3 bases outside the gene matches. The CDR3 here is CASSRQGTEAFF. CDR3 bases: TGTGCCAGCAGCCGACAGGGTACTGAAGCTTTCTTT.

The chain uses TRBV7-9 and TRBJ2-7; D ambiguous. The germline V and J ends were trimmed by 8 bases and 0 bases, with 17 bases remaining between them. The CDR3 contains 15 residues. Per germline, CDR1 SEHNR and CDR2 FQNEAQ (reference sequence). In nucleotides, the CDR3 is TGTGCCAGCCTCCCCCGAGCTGGCCCCTCCTACGAGCAGTACTTC. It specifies CASLPRAGPSYEQYF.

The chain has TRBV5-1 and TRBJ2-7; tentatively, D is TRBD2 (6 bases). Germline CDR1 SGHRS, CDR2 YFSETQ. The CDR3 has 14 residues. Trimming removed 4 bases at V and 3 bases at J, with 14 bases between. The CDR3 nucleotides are TGCGCCAGCAGCGGCGGGATGGGGTTCTACGAGCAGTACTTC. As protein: CASSGGMGFYEQYF.

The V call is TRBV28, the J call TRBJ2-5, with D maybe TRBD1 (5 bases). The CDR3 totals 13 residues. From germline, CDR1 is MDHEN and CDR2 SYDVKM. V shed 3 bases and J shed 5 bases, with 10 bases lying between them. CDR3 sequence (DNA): TGTGCCAGCAGTTTCAGGGTCGGGGAGACCCAGTACTTC. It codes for CASSFRVGETQYF.

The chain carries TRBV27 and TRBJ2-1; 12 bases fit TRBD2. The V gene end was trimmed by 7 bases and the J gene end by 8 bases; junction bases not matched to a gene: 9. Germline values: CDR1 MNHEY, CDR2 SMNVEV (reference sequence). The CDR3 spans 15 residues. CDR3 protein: CASKTSGSYFHEQFF. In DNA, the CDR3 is TGTGCCAGCAAGACTAGCGGGAGTTATTTTCATGAGCAGTTCTTC.

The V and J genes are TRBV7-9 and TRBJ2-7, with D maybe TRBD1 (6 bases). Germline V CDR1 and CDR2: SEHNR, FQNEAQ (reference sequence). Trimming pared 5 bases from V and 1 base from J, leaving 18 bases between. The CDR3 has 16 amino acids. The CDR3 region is CASSGSPDRWSYEQYF. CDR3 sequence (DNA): TGTGCCAGCAGCGGCAGCCCAGACAGGTGGTCCTACGAGCAGTACTTC.

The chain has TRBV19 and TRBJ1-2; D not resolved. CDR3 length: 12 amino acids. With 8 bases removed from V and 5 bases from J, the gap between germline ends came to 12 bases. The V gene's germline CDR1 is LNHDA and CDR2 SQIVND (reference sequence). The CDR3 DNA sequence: TGTGCCAGTCACGGGGATGGTTATGGCTACACCTTC. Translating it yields CASHGDGYGYTF. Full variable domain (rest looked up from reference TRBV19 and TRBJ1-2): DGGITQSPKYLFRKEGQNVTLSCEQNLNHDAMYWYRQDPGQGLRLIYYSQIVNDFQKGDIAEGYSVSREKKESFPLTVTSAQKNPTAFYLCASHGDGYGYTFGSGTRLTVV.

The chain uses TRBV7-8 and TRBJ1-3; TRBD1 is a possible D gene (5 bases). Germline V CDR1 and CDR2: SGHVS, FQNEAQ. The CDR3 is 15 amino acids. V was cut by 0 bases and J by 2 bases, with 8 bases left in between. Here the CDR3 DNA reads TGTGCCAGCAGCTTAGCGGGGCCGGCTGGAAACACCATATATTTT. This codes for CASSLAGPAGNTIYF.

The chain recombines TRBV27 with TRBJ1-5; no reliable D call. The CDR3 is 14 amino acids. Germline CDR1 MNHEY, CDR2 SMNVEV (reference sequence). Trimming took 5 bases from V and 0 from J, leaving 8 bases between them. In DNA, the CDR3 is TGTGCCAGCAGTGGTGGCTATAGCAATCAGCCCCAGCATTTT. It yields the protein CASSGGYSNQPQHF.